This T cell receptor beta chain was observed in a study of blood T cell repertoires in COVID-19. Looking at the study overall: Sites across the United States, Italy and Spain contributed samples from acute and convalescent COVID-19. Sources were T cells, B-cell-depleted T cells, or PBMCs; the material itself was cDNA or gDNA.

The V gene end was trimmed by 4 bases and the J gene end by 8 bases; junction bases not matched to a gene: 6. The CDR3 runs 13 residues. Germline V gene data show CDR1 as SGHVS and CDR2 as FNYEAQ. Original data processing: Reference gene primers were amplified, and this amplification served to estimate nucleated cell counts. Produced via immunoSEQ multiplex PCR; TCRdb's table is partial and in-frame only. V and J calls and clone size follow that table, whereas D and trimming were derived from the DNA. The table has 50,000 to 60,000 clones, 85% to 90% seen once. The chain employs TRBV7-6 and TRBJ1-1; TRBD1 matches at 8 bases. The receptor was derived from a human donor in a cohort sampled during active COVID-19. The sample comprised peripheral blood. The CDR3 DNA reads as TGTGCCAGCAGCTCCAGGGGGCGAAGAGAAGCTTTCTTT. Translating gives CASSSRGRREAFF.